The rows below give T cell receptor beta chains drawn from one sample of a study of blood T cells in healthy people across ages. In TCRdb, the 5' RACE reads were re-called with MiXCR into one record per CDR3 protein. The profile shows about 970,000 distinct CDR3 sequences, roughly 51% of them singletons. Source material: blood. The receptor set was obtained from a woman aged 55-70 years in good health. Both conserved end residues are part of each CDR3. A D gene is named only where the DNA matches it firmly. Rows may omit the clone size; those that give it use once, few, many or a size class.

j_call v_call clone_size d_call cdr3_aa cdr3_nt
TRBJ2-7 TRBV3-1 few - CASSQGQIPSYEQYF TGTGCCAGCAGCCAAGGACAGATCCCATCCTACGAGCAGTACTTC
TRBJ2-1 TRBV6-6 - TRBD2 CASAGTIHNEQFF TGTGCCAGCGCGGGGACTATTCACAATGAGCAGTTCTTC
TRBJ2-7 TRBV10-3 few TRBD1 CAISDRDRGIYEQYF TGTGCCATCAGTGATCGGGACAGGGGAATCTACGAGCAGTACTTC
TRBJ2-1 TRBV5-1 few TRBD2 CASSFTGTNNEQFF TGCGCCAGCAGCTTCACCGGGACTAACAATGAGCAGTTCTTC
TRBJ1-2 TRBV21-1 - - CASSKALDRLGGYTF TGTGCCAGCAGCAAAGCGCTAGACAGGTTGGGTGGCTACACCTTC
TRBJ2-1 TRBV6-2/TRBV6-3 few TRBD2 CASSEAGSSYNEQFF TGTGCCAGCAGTGAAGCGGGAAGCTCCTACAATGAGCAGTTCTTC
TRBJ2-7 TRBV6-6 few TRBD1 CASNLGQDNYEQYF TGTGCCAGCAACCTTGGACAGGACAACTACGAGCAGTACTTC
TRBJ2-7 TRBV20-1 - - CSARAQGGFHEQYF TGCAGTGCTAGAGCCCAGGGAGGCTTCCACGAGCAGTACTTC
TRBJ1-2 TRBV2 - TRBD1 CASSSGGAFYGYTF TGTGCCAGCAGCTCAGGGGGCGCGTTCTATGGCTACACCTTC
TRBJ1-1 TRBV5-5 - - CASSLGGVPMNTEAFF TGTGCCAGCAGCTTGGGTGGGGTGCCCATGAACACTGAAGCTTTCTTT
TRBJ2-7 TRBV28 - - CASRTAGGSYEQYF TGTGCCAGCAGAACTGCTGGGGGGTCCTACGAGCAGTACTTC
TRBJ2-4 TRBV7-9 few TRBD1 CASSPLGQGTNIQYF TGTGCCAGCTCCCCTTTGGGACAGGGGACGAACATTCAGTACTTC
TRBJ2-1 TRBV29-1 few TRBD2 CSVEGTSGRWSYNEQFF TGCAGCGTTGAAGGGACTAGCGGGAGGTGGTCCTACAATGAGCAGTTCTTC
TRBJ2-7 TRBV25-1 - - CASSDRASNEQYF TGTGCCAGCAGTGACAGGGCTAGCAACGAGCAGTACTTC
TRBJ2-2 TRBV7-3 - - CASSFRAAGTGELFF TGTGCCAGCAGCTTCCGGGCGGCGGGCACCGGGGAGCTGTTTTTT
TRBJ2-1 TRBV11-2 - - CASSRPGHNEQFF TGTGCCAGCAGCCGCCCGGGCCACAATGAGCAGTTCTTC
TRBJ2-7 TRBV5-1 - TRBD2 CASSYSGINLGEQYF TGCGCCAGCAGCTATAGCGGGATCAACCTCGGCGAGCAGTACTTC
TRBJ2-7 TRBV3-1 - TRBD2 CASSQGLAYSYEQYF TGTGCCAGCAGCCAAGGACTAGCGTACTCCTACGAGCAGTACTTC
TRBJ1-1 TRBV5-1 few - CASSRGVNTEAFF TGCGCCAGCAGTCGAGGCGTGAACACTGAAGCTTTCTTT
TRBJ1-1 TRBV4-2 - TRBD1 CASSHSTGAITEAFF TGTGCCAGCAGCCATTCGACAGGGGCGATCACTGAAGCTTTCTTT
TRBJ2-7 TRBV28 - - CASSFSSGSTYEQYF TGTGCCAGCAGTTTCAGCTCGGGCTCCACCTACGAGCAGTACTTC
TRBJ2-3 TRBV7-8 - - CASSIRGGTQYF TGTGCCAGCAGCATCCGGGGAGGTACGCAGTATTTT
TRBJ2-7 TRBV5-4 - - CASSPGGTKPYEQYF TGTGCCAGCAGCCCAGGGGGGACTAAGCCCTACGAGCAGTACTTC
TRBJ2-3 TRBV20-1 - TRBD2 CSASFGTSGTLSSTDTQYF TGCAGTGCTAGTTTTGGGACTAGCGGGACCCTATCTAGCACAGATACGCAGTATTTT
TRBJ2-1 TRBV29-1 - - CRVLDEQFF TGCAGGGTCCTGGACGAGCAGTTCTTC
TRBJ2-1 TRBV20-1 - TRBD2 CSARDRGTSRRSYNEQFF TGCAGTGCTAGAGATCGTGGGACTAGCAGACGCTCCTACAATGAGCAGTTCTTC
TRBJ1-2 TRBV29-1 few TRBD1 CSVEPRQGSGYGYTF TGCAGCGTTGAACCCCGACAGGGGTCAGGCTATGGCTACACCTTC
TRBJ2-3 TRBV6-2/TRBV6-3 - - CASSYSKPDTQYF TGTGCCAGCAGTTACTCGAAACCGGATACGCAGTATTTT
TRBJ2-7 TRBV5-5 few TRBD1 CASSSGQGESYEQYF TGTGCCAGCAGCTCGGGACAGGGGGAATCCTACGAGCAGTACTTC
TRBJ2-7 TRBV4-1 - - CASSQGGDLSYEQYF TGCGCCAGCAGCCAAGGGGGAGACCTCTCCTACGAGCAGTACTTC
TRBJ2-7 TRBV6-4 - - CASSARLGAYNEQYF TGTGCCAGCAGCGCCCGGCTAGGGGCCTACAATGAGCAGTACTTC
TRBJ2-5 TRBV7-8 - TRBD1 CASSTHRGRRETQYF TGTGCCAGCAGCACACACAGGGGGCGCAGAGAGACCCAGTACTTC
TRBJ2-3 TRBV4-1 - - CASSQDPTSTDTQYF TGCGCCAGCAGCCAAGACCCTACTAGCACAGATACGCAGTATTTT
TRBJ2-1 TRBV4-1 - - CASSQAGPEQFF TGCGCCAGCAGCCAAGCAGGGCCCGAGCAGTTCTTC
TRBJ2-3 TRBV7-2 - TRBD1 CASSLVTGSGTDTQYF TGTGCCAGCAGCTTAGTGACAGGGTCTGGCACAGATACGCAGTATTTT
TRBJ2-5 TRBV5-1 - - CASSLDLGRTKETQYF TGCGCCAGCAGCTTGGATCTAGGACGGACAAAAGAGACCCAGTACTTC
TRBJ2-1 TRBV14 - TRBD1 CASSQDLTGGKSNEQFF TGTGCCAGCAGCCAAGATCTAACAGGGGGTAAGAGCAATGAGCAGTTCTTC
TRBJ2-1 TRBV27 - - CASSRIRSSGGGNEQFF TGTGCCAGCAGTCGAATACGGTCGTCTGGTGGAGGCAATGAGCAGTTCTTC
TRBJ1-5 TRBV10-3 - - CAISEATQGQPQHF TGTGCCATCAGTGAGGCCACCCAGGGTCAGCCCCAGCATTTT
TRBJ2-7 TRBV5-1 - TRBD2 CASSLEGTGGYNEQYF TGCGCCAGCAGCTTGGAAGGAACGGGAGGATACAATGAGCAGTACTTC
TRBJ2-3 TRBV6-6 - - CASSYSDRTTDTQYF TGTGCCAGCAGTTACTCAGACAGGACGACAGATACGCAGTATTTT
TRBJ2-1 TRBV7-2 many - CASSLASRGGEQFF TGTGCCAGCAGCTTAGCGTCCCGGGGTGGGGAGCAGTTCTTC
TRBJ1-5 TRBV10-3 - TRBD1 CAISPQGPTGNQPQHF TGTGCCATCAGCCCACAGGGGCCTACAGGTAATCAGCCCCAGCATTTT
TRBJ2-7 TRBV20-1 - TRBD2 CSAGAWGSGNSEQYF TGCAGTGCAGGGGCATGGGGAAGCGGGAATAGCGAGCAGTACTTC
TRBJ2-3 TRBV5-1 few TRBD2 CASSWRLAGSTDTQYF TGCGCCAGCAGCTGGAGGCTAGCGGGGAGCACAGATACGCAGTATTTT
TRBJ1-2 TRBV6-2/TRBV6-3 - TRBD1 CASQTGQRHYGYTF TGTGCCAGCCAAACGGGACAGCGACACTATGGCTACACCTTC
TRBJ2-1 TRBV5-1 - - CASSFGGFSEVNEQFF TGCGCCAGCAGCTTTGGAGGGTTTAGTGAGGTAAATGAGCAGTTCTTC
TRBJ2-7 TRBV28 few - CASSQLAGEQYF TGTGCCAGCAGCCAACTAGCTGGGGAGCAGTACTTC
TRBJ2-3 TRBV20-1 - - CSATRGGRGTDTQYF TGCAGTGCCACGAGGGGGGGGCGAGGGACAGATACGCAGTATTTT
TRBJ2-7 TRBV11-2 - TRBD1 CASSEVGGYYEQYF TGTGCCAGCAGCGAGGTAGGGGGCTACTACGAGCAGTACTTC
TRBJ2-1 TRBV2 - - CASCGGGPGDNEQFF TGTGCCAGCTGTGGTGGCGGCCCCGGAGACAATGAGCAGTTCTTC
TRBJ2-1 TRBV12-3/TRBV12-4 - - CASNQGGSHYNEQFF TGTGCCAGCAACCAGGGGGGATCCCACTACAATGAGCAGTTTTTC
TRBJ1-1 TRBV28 - - CASSIMPSRMNTEAFF TGTGCCAGCAGTATAATGCCCTCACGGATGAACACTGAAGCTTTCTTT
TRBJ2-5 TRBV6-2/TRBV6-3 once - CASKKGGRAQETQYF TGTGCCAGCAAAAAAGGCGGACGAGCCCAAGAGACCCAGTACTTC
TRBJ2-7 TRBV5-4 - TRBD2 CASSTTGTTKNEQYF TGTGCCAGCAGCACAACCGGGACTACGAAAAACGAGCAGTACTTC